This T cell receptor (beta chain) was sequenced for a study of metastatic and nonmetastatic thyroid tumors. Study as a whole: Across blood and tumor or nodule tissue, repertoires from malignant and benign thyroid patients were compared with one another. The study's findings and limits: The reported finding was significantly higher TCR beta diversity in malignant thyroid tumors relative to benign nodules, in blood and tumor.

A word on this clone: As yet, its antigen is unknown.

Original processing methods: Between-group CDR3 differences, defined by clinicopathological status, yielded a distant-metastasis classifier for papillary thyroid cancer. TCRdb re-called clones from the PCR reads using MiXCR. None of the V and J calls come from the authors' own analysis; TCRdb made them. Of 7,700 or so clones listed, about 31% are singletons. The CDR3 runs 15 residues. The junction had 11 bases not matched to a gene; V was cut back by 6 bases and J by 4 bases. Germline-derived CDR1 and CDR2 are SEHNR and FQNEAQ (reference sequence). Thyroid surgery was performed in patients who had received no treatment beforehand.

The chain is built from TRBV7-9 and TRBJ2-7, with TRBD1 matching 8 bases. Sequenced sample: tumor tissue. The receptor comes from a female donor with papillary thyroid cancer or a benign thyroid nodule (not recorded which). Some clones in this sample may be carry-over from other donors' samples. CDR3 region: CASSLFWTGFYEQYF. The CDR3, as DNA: TGTGCCAGCAGTCTATTCTGGACAGGGTTTTACGAGCAGTACTTC. Supplemented by reference TRBV7-9 and TRBJ2-7, the full variable domain reads DTGVSQNPRHKITKRGQNVTFRCDPISEHNRLYWYRQTLGQGPEFLTYFQNEAQLEKSRLLSDRFSAERPKGSFSTLEIQRTEQGDSAMYLCASSLFWTGFYEQYFGPGTRLTVT.